This TCR beta chain was captured by sequencing in a study of blood T cell repertoires in COVID-19. Study-wide context: Acute-phase and convalescent COVID-19 samples originated in the United States, Italy and Spain. Sources were T cells, B-cell-depleted T cells, or PBMCs; the material itself was cDNA or gDNA.

This clone was found once. Losses at the gene ends were 5 bases for V and 7 bases for J; bases not matched to a gene: 5. CDR1 is KGHSH and CDR2 is LQKENI in the germline V gene. CDR3 length: 14 amino acids. Assay: immunoSEQ multiplex PCR; the TCRdb copy retains only in-frame clones and omits some. Counted here are 250,000 to 350,000 clones, approximately 84% occurring once; the ten biggest clones make up 15% to 18%. The chain has TRBV18 and TRBJ2-7; 13 positions match TRBD2. The TCR was taken from a person aged 70 to 85 with COVID-19, enrolled during active disease. Sequencing was carried out using peripheral blood. This chain's CDR3 is CASSSGLAGEEQYF. CDR3 coding DNA: TGTGCCAGCTCATCCGGACTAGCGGGAGAGGAGCAGTACTTC.